This is a list of T cell receptor beta chains from one sample in a study of somatic mutations in cytotoxic T cells in rheumatoid arthritis. TCRdb keeps only in-frame clones here, not all; method: immunoSEQ multiplex PCR. The table has 7,500 to 10,000 clones, roughly 85% seen once. Sequencing input: CD8+ T cells sorted from blood. The source of these receptors is an adult with rheumatoid arthritis. Each CDR3 is given with its conserved first and last residue.

v_gene: TRBV6-1; j_gene: TRBJ2-7; CDR3aa: CASTLRTNAYEQYF
v_gene: TRBV7-2; j_gene: TRBJ2-3; CDR3aa: CGSGAPGGTDTQYF
v_gene: TRBV4-3; j_gene: TRBJ2-3; CDR3aa: CASSQVRGTDTQYF
v_gene: TRBV4-3; j_gene: TRBJ2-7; CDR3aa: CASSQQRTGSYEQYF
v_gene: TRBV6-5; j_gene: TRBJ2-7; CDR3aa: CASSSTLAPYEQYF
v_gene: TRBV5-6; j_gene: TRBJ2-3; CDR3aa: CATTAGFLADTQYF
v_gene: TRBV4-2; j_gene: TRBJ2-3; CDR3aa: CASSQELAGGTDTQYF
v_gene: TRBV2; j_gene: TRBJ1-4; CDR3aa: CASSSHRGQGEKLFF
v_gene: TRBV5-1; j_gene: TRBJ1-1; CDR3aa: CASRTDLEAFF
v_gene: TRBV7-6; j_gene: TRBJ2-1; CDR3aa: CASSYLAGGIHEQFF
v_gene: TRBV5-1; j_gene: TRBJ2-1; CDR3aa: CASDRGGLTNEQFF
v_gene: TRBV29-1; j_gene: TRBJ1-1; CDR3aa: CSAEPVEGTEAFF
v_gene: TRBV28; j_gene: TRBJ2-7; CDR3aa: CASRPDGPREQYF
v_gene: TRBV19; j_gene: TRBJ1-1; CDR3aa: CASSIYDFSDTEAFF
v_gene: TRBV28; j_gene: TRBJ2-1; CDR3aa: CASSYGSNEQFF
v_gene: TRBV5-1; j_gene: TRBJ1-2; CDR3aa: CASSPGESGYGYTF
v_gene: TRBV7-9; j_gene: TRBJ2-1; CDR3aa: CASRFPGQGMDEQFF
v_gene: TRBV7-9; j_gene: TRBJ1-5; CDR3aa: CASSLAESSQHF
v_gene: TRBV9; j_gene: TRBJ2-7; CDR3aa: CASSGGQGPYEQYF
v_gene: TRBV2; j_gene: TRBJ1-1; CDR3aa: CASSANEGGTEAFF
v_gene: TRBV7-8; j_gene: TRBJ2-7; CDR3aa: CASSLVTYEQYF
v_gene: TRBV13; j_gene: TRBJ1-5; CDR3aa: CASSEGGTSQPQHF